This passage covers 19 T cell receptor beta chains from one sample sequenced in a study of monozygotic twins with inflammatory bowel disease. No DNA is given; TCRdb re-called the 5' RACE reads and lists each CDR3 protein once. This sample's table has some 200,000 distinct CDR3 sequences. The sample consisted of blood. Receptors were obtained from a human donor with ulcerative colitis or Crohn's disease, or a healthy co-twin of an affected twin (not recorded which).

This chain uses TRBV12-3 or TRBV12-4 with TRBJ1-6; absent DNA, TCRdb's TRBD1 call cannot be checked. The CDR3 is 16 amino acids. The CDR3 here is CASSLGGTRDNSPLHF.

This chain uses TRBV5-6 with TRBJ1-2. The CDR3 sequence is 14 residues long. Germline lookup yields CDR1 SGHDT and CDR2 YYEEEE. The CDR3 sequence: CASSHGLGDYGYTF.

The chain couples TRBV20-1 to TRBJ1-5; without DNA, the TCRdb call of TRBD1 cannot be checked. The CDR3 loop spans 15 amino acids. CDR1 is DFQATT and CDR2 is SNEGSKA in the germline V gene (reference sequence). CDR3 sequence: CSATLDRLGGGARHF.

The V and J genes are TRBV29-1 and TRBJ2-3; TCRdb lists TRBD1, though no DNA is available to test this call. The germline gives CDR1 SQVTM, CDR2 ANQGSEA. This CDR3 is built from 14 residues. The CDR3 region is CSVGRTGGADTQYF.

J is TRBJ2-1 and V is TRBV5-1; TCRdb lists TRBD1, though no DNA is available to test this call. CDR3 size: 17 residues. The germline CDR1 and CDR2 sequences are SGHRS and YFSETQ. The CDR3 spells CASSPLGRGETYNEQFF.

The rearrangement links TRBV12-3 or TRBV12-4 to TRBJ2-3; TCRdb proposes TRBD1, but this gene call is untestable without DNA. The CDR3 totals 15 residues. The CDR3: CASSPLTGAGDTQYF.

The gene calls are TRBV20-1 and TRBJ1-5; checking the TCRdb D call of TRBD1 is not possible without DNA. CDR3 length: 14 amino acids. Germline CDR1 and CDR2: DFQATT and SNEGSKA (reference sequence). The chain's CDR3 is CSAALKGVDEPQHF.

The chain links TRBV5-1 to TRBJ2-7; no DNA is available, so the TRBD1 call from TCRdb remains unchecked. CDR1 SGHRS and CDR2 YFSETQ come from the germline V gene. The CDR3 sequence is 17 residues long. CDR3 loop: CASSLAGTGTGAYEQYF.

This sequence joins TRBV20-1 and TRBJ2-3; the D gene TCRdb calls, TRBD1, cannot be checked with no DNA. The CDR3 loop spans 15 amino acids. The germline gives CDR1 DFQATT, CDR2 SNEGSKA (reference sequence). The CDR3 reads CSARVGGAYTDTQYF.

The chain combines TRBV5-1 with TRBJ2-1; the D gene TCRdb calls, TRBD1, cannot be checked with no DNA. This CDR3 spans 17 amino acids. Germline V gene data show CDR1 as SGHRS and CDR2 as YFSETQ. The CDR3 region is CASSLARGTGLYNEQFF.

This sequence joins TRBV2 and TRBJ1-2. Germline assignment: CDR1 SNHLY and CDR2 FYNNEI. The CDR3 has 13 amino acids. The CDR3 sequence: CASSEMAGSGYTF.

The V call is TRBV10-3, the J call TRBJ2-2. The length of the CDR3 is 15 residues. In germline, CDR1 is ENHRY, CDR2 SYGVKD. The CDR3 sequence is CAISEFSENTGELFF.

This chain links TRBV5-1 with TRBJ1-2; with no DNA, the TCRdb D assignment of TRBD1 cannot be verified. This CDR3 is built from 14 residues. Germline CDR1 reads SGHRS; CDR2 reads YFSETQ. The CDR3 protein is CASSLAGVHFGYTF.

The chain has TRBV29-1 and TRBJ2-1; TCRdb gives TRBD2 as the D gene, but with no DNA this cannot be confirmed. The CDR3 length is 14 residues. Germline CDR1 reads SQVTM; CDR2 reads ANQGSEA. CDR3 residues: CSALGGGAYNEQFF.

This chain joins TRBV5-1 and TRBJ2-3; the TRBD1 assignment by TCRdb is unverifiable without DNA. The CDR3 spans 16 residues. Germline CDR1 and CDR2: SGHRS and YFSETQ. CDR3 amino acids: CASSSFDRAGTDTQYF.

V usage is TRBV15 and J usage is TRBJ2-5; the D call of TRBD1 rests on TCRdb alone, since no DNA is present to check it. In germline, CDR1 is LNHNV, CDR2 YYDKDF (reference sequence). The CDR3 runs to 15 residues. CDR3 region: CATSRMDRLEKTQYF.

The J gene is TRBJ2-7, the V gene TRBV19; TCRdb designates TRBD1, a call that cannot be tested without DNA. There are 14 residues in the CDR3. The germline V gene has CDR1 LNHDA and CDR2 SQIVND (reference sequence). This CDR3 is CASSTGTVQGEQYF. The full variable domain, in which reference TRBV19 and TRBJ2-7 provide the parts outside the CDR3, is DGGITQSPKYLFRKEGQNVTLSCEQNLNHDAMYWYRQDPGQGLRLIYYSQIVNDFQKGDIAEGYSVSREKKESFPLTVTSAQKNPTAFYLCASSTGTVQGEQYFGPGTRLTVT.

V usage is TRBV20-1 and J usage is TRBJ2-3; checking the TCRdb D call of TRBD2 is not possible without DNA. The CDR3 covers 16 residues. Germline CDR1 reads DFQATT; CDR2 reads SNEGSKA (reference sequence). Here the CDR3 reads CSARVVAGGFTDTQYF.

J is TRBJ2-5 and V is TRBV7-9. The CDR3 is 14 residues long. Per the germline V gene, CDR1 is SEHNR and CDR2 is FQNEAQ (reference sequence). CDR3 in amino acids: CASSLGSTKETQYF.